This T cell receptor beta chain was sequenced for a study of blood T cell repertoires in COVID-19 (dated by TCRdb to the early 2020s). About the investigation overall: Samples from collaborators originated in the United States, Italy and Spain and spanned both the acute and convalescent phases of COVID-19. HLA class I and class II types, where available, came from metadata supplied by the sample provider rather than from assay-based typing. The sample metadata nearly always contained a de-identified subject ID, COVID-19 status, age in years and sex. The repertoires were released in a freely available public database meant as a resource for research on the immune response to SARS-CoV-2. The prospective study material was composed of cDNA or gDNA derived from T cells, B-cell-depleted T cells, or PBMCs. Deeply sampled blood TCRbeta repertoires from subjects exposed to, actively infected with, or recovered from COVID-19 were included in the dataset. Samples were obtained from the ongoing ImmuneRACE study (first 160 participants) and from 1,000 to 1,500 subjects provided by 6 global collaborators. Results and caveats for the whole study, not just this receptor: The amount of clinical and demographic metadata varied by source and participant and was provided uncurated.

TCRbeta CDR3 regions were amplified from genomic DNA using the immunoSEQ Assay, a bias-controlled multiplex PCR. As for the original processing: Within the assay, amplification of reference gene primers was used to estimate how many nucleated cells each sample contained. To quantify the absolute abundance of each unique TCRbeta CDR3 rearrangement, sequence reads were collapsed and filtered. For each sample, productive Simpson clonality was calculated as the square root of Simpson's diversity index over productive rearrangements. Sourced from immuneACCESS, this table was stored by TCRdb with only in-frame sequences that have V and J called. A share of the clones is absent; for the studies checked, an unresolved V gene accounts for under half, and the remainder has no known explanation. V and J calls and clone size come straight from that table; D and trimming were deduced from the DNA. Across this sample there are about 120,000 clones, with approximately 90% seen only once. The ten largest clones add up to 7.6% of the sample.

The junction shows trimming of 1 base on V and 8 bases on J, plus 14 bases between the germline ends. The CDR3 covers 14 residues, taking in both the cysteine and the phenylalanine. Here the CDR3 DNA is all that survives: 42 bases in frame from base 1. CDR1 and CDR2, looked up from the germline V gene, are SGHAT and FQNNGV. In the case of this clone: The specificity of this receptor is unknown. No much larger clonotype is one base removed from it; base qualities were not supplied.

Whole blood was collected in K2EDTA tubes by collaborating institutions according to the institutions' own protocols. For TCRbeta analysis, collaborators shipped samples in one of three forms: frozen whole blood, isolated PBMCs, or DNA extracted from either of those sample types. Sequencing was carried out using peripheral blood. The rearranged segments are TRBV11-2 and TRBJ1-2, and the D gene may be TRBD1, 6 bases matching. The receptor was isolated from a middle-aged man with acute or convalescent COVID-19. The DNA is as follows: TGTGCCAGCAGCTTAGGGCCGGACAGAAGGGGCTACACCTTC. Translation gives CASSLGPDRRGYTF.